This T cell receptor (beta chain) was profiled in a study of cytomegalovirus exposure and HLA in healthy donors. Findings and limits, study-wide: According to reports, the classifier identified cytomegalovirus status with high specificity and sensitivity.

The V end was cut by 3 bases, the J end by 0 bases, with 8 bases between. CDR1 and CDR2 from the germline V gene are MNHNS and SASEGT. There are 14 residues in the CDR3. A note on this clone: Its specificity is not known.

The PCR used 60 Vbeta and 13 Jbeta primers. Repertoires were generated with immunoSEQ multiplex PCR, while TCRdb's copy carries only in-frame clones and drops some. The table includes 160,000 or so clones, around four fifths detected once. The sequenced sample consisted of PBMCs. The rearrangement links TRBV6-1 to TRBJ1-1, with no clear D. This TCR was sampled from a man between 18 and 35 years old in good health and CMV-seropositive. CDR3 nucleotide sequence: TGTGCCAGCAGTGAGACATTCATGAACACTGAAGCTTTCTTT. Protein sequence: CASSETFMNTEAFF.